This T cell receptor (beta chain) is drawn from a study of T cells in Graves' hyperthyroidism and ophthalmopathy. Each diagnosis drew on symptoms, thyroxine, TRAb, thyroid ultrasound and orbital computed tomography findings. Amplified TCR beta CDR3 regions came from RNA transcripts. TCR CDR3 regions were first amplified by RT-PCR with HTBI primers. TCRdb analysed the multiplex PCR reads with MiXCR anew, one entry per CDR3 protein. This sample has a few hundred thousand distinct CDR3 sequences, with under 15% found just once. This clonotype was counted many times. This clonotype was obtained from a woman in her 30s with Graves' hyperthyroidism. The sequenced material came from blood.

This CDR3 reads CASSLTGTQGEQFF. CDR3 sequence (DNA): TGTGCCAGCAGTTTAACAGGAACACAAGGTGAGCAGTTCTTC. V usage is TRBV28 and J usage is TRBJ2-1; weak D call: TRBD1 (5 bases). From germline, CDR1 is MDHEN and CDR2 SYDVKM. The V end lost 2 bases, the J end lost 9 bases, and 14 bases lay between the germline ends. This CDR3 spans 14 amino acids.